A selection of T cell receptor beta chains follows, all from one sample in a study of T-cell memory formation after mild COVID-19. TCRdb called the 5' RACE reads again in MiXCR, with one record for every CDR3 protein. The sample holds roughly 35,000 distinct CDR3 sequences, 7.7% seen once. The sample consisted of PBMCs or a T cell subset sorted from them (not recorded which). These TCRs come from a man in his late teens or twenties who had mild COVID-19 (a few samples of this study predate the infection). Cell type and time point are not known. CDR3s include the opening cysteine and the closing phenylalanine or tryptophan. The order of the fields is D gene, V gene, clone size, J gene, CDR3 DNA, CDR3 protein. D genes are given only for firm matches. Where a row states a size, it is once, few, many or the class of an expanded clone; other rows omit it.

D gene: TRBD1; V gene: TRBV7-9; clone size: many; J gene: TRBJ2-3; CDR3 DNA: TGTGCCAGCAGCCGTCGGGACAGGGGGGGCACAGATACGCAGTATTTT; CDR3 protein: CASSRRDRGGTDTQYF
D gene: .; V gene: TRBV12-3/TRBV12-4; clone size: .; J gene: TRBJ1-1; CDR3 DNA: TGTGCCAGCAGTTTAGTGTCAGGGCAGGGCACTGAAGCTTTCTTT; CDR3 protein: CASSLVSGQGTEAFF
D gene: .; V gene: TRBV7-2; clone size: .; J gene: TRBJ2-7; CDR3 DNA: TGTGCCAGCGCAAAGGCCTACGAGCAGTACTTC; CDR3 protein: CASAKAYEQYF
D gene: .; V gene: TRBV7-2; clone size: many; J gene: TRBJ2-1; CDR3 DNA: TGTGCCAGCAGACGACTGCGAAGCGCCTACAATGAGCAGTTCTTC; CDR3 protein: CASRRLRSAYNEQFF
D gene: .; V gene: TRBV2; clone size: few; J gene: TRBJ1-2; CDR3 DNA: TGTGCCAGCAACAGGGACTATGGCTACACCTTC; CDR3 protein: CASNRDYGYTF
D gene: .; V gene: TRBV30; clone size: many; J gene: TRBJ2-5; CDR3 DNA: TGTGCCTGGAGTGTACGCGAGACCCAGTACTTC; CDR3 protein: CAWSVRETQYF
D gene: .; V gene: TRBV10-2; clone size: few; J gene: TRBJ2-5; CDR3 DNA: TGCGCCAGCAGTCGTGTACCCCGGGAAGAGACCCAGTACTTC; CDR3 protein: CASSRVPREETQYF
D gene: .; V gene: TRBV20-1; clone size: many; J gene: TRBJ1-1; CDR3 DNA: TGCAGTCCCCAAGACCCCAAGAACACTGAAGCTTTCTTT; CDR3 protein: CSPQDPKNTEAFF
D gene: .; V gene: TRBV20-1; clone size: many; J gene: TRBJ2-3; CDR3 DNA: TGCAGTGCTAGAGATCACCTAGCGTCCTCAGCCGGTCCGTATTTT; CDR3 protein: CSARDHLASSAGPYF
D gene: .; V gene: TRBV12-3/TRBV12-4; clone size: many; J gene: TRBJ2-7; CDR3 DNA: TGTGCCAGCAGTAAGGGACTCCTAGACTACGAGCAGTACTTC; CDR3 protein: CASSKGLLDYEQYF
D gene: TRBD2; V gene: TRBV4-2; clone size: many; J gene: TRBJ2-2; CDR3 DNA: TGTGCCAGCCACCCAATTGGGACTAGCTACACCGGGGAGCTGTTTTTT; CDR3 protein: CASHPIGTSYTGELFF
D gene: TRBD1; V gene: TRBV2; clone size: many; J gene: TRBJ2-6; CDR3 DNA: TGTGCCAGACAGGGGGGCGGGGCCAACGTCCTGACTTTC; CDR3 protein: CARQGGGANVLTF
D gene: .; V gene: TRBV7-2; clone size: many; J gene: TRBJ1-2; CDR3 DNA: TGTGCCAGCAGCTTATGGGGAGGTCATGGCTACACCTTC; CDR3 protein: CASSLWGGHGYTF
D gene: TRBD1; V gene: TRBV24-1; clone size: many; J gene: TRBJ2-3; CDR3 DNA: TGTGCCACTAAGACAGGGGGCGGAGATACGCAGTATTTT; CDR3 protein: CATKTGGGDTQYF
D gene: TRBD2; V gene: TRBV2; clone size: many; J gene: TRBJ2-2; CDR3 DNA: TGTGCCAGCAGTATTAGCGGGGACTCTCCCGGGGAGCTGTTTTTT; CDR3 protein: CASSISGDSPGELFF
D gene: .; V gene: TRBV20-1; clone size: many; J gene: TRBJ2-6; CDR3 DNA: TGCAGTGCTAGTAGGGAAGGTGGGGCCAACGTCCTGACTTTC; CDR3 protein: CSASREGGANVLTF
D gene: .; V gene: TRBV4-1; clone size: many; J gene: TRBJ1-1; CDR3 DNA: TGCGCCAGCAGCCAAGCAGGGGTTTTATCGTTTGAAGCTTTCTTT; CDR3 protein: CASSQAGVLSFEAFF
D gene: .; V gene: TRBV12-3/TRBV12-4; clone size: .; J gene: TRBJ2-2; CDR3 DNA: TGTGCCAGCAGCCCGGGCGGGCTAGACGGGGAGCTGTTTTTT; CDR3 protein: CASSPGGLDGELFF
D gene: TRBD1; V gene: TRBV7-9; clone size: .; J gene: TRBJ1-2; CDR3 DNA: TGTGCCAGCAGCTTTGGGACAGGGAAGTATGGCTACACCTTC; CDR3 protein: CASSFGTGKYGYTF
D gene: .; V gene: TRBV7-2; clone size: many; J gene: TRBJ2-3; CDR3 DNA: TGTGCCAGCAGCTTCTCAGGGGGGGCCCCAGATACGCAGTATTTT; CDR3 protein: CASSFSGGAPDTQYF
D gene: TRBD2; V gene: TRBV2; clone size: many; J gene: TRBJ2-3; CDR3 DNA: TGTGCCAGCGGAGGGACTAGCGGAAGCACAGATACGCAGTATTTT; CDR3 protein: CASGGTSGSTDTQYF
D gene: TRBD2; V gene: TRBV6-5; clone size: .; J gene: TRBJ2-7; CDR3 DNA: TGTGCCAGCAGTTATTGGGGGGGAGCCTACGAGCAGTACTTC; CDR3 protein: CASSYWGGAYEQYF